Below are 13 T cell receptor beta chains sequenced from a single sample in a study of blood T cell repertoires in COVID-19 (dated by TCRdb to the early 2020s). The protocol used for the library was the immunoSEQ multiplex PCR assay. TCRdb mirrors the immuneACCESS table, restricted to in-frame sequences. Some clones are absent from its copies; in checked studies, under half trace to an unresolved V gene, and the reason for the others is unknown. The sample table lists tens of thousands of clones, around 80% of them with a count of one. More than 30% of the sample rests with the top ten. The specimen sequenced was peripheral blood. The receptors shown here come from a human donor in a cohort sampled during active COVID-19.

The chain uses TRBV11-2 and TRBJ1-6; 8 positions match TRBD1. This CDR3 has 16 residues. V lost 4 bases, J lost 7 bases, and 9 bases stayed unmatched. Germline V lookup: CDR1 SGHAT, CDR2 FQNNGV. CDR3 nucleotides: TGTGCCAGCAGCTCCGGACAAACAGGGGGGAATTCACCCCTCCACTTT. Amino acid sequence: CASSSGQTGGNSPLHF.

This chain links TRBV5-1 with TRBJ2-7; 9 positions agree with TRBD1. CDR3 length: 14 amino acids. The ends lost 3 bases at V and 5 bases at J; junction bases unmatched: 6. Looked up from germline, CDR1 is SGHRS and CDR2 is YFSETQ. DNA of the CDR3: TGCGCCAGCAGCTCCGGACAGGGGATTCACGAGCAGTACTTC. Translated: CASSSGQGIHEQYF. Using reference TRBV5-1 and TRBJ2-7 for the parts outside the CDR3, the full variable domain is KAGVTQTPRYLIKTRGQQVTLSCSPISGHRSVSWYQQTPGQGLQFLFEYFSETQRNKGNFPGRFSGRQFSNSRSEMNVSTLELGDSALYLCASSSGQGIHEQYFGPGTRLTVT.

The V gene is TRBV28, the J gene TRBJ1-1, with 7 bases that match TRBD1. This CDR3 region has 14 residues. With V trimmed by 11 bases and J by 0 bases, 9 bases remained unmatched. CDR1 is MDHEN and CDR2 is SYDVKM in the germline V gene. In DNA, the CDR3 is TGTGCCGGGTCGGGACAGCCCATGAACACTGAAGCTTTCTTT. It codes for CAGSGQPMNTEAFF.

A few counts support this clone. V and J are TRBV5-5 and TRBJ2-7, with 7 nucleotides matching TRBD2. The germline gives CDR1 SGHKS, CDR2 YYEKEE (reference sequence). Trimming cost V 0 bases and J 4 bases; bases outside gene matches: 4. The CDR3 consists of 14 residues. The CDR3 region is CASSLGGEGYEQYF. The CDR3 DNA reads TGTGCCAGCAGCTTGGGTGGGGAGGGTTACGAGCAGTACTTC.

V is TRBV11-3 and J is TRBJ2-7; 7 bases match TRBD1. The germline V gene has CDR1 SGHNT and CDR2 YENEEA. The V gene end was trimmed by 5 bases and the J gene end by 2 bases; junction bases not matched to a gene: 9. This CDR3 contains 15 residues. CDR3 sequence (DNA): TGTGCCAGCAGCCGCTACAGGGGTGGCCCCTACGAGCAGTACTTC. Its translation is CASSRYRGGPYEQYF.

The gene calls are TRBV28 and TRBJ1-5; D remains ambiguous. Trimming cost V 3 bases and J 0 bases, with 12 bases left between them. The germline CDR1 and CDR2 sequences are MDHEN and SYDVKM. The length of the CDR3 is 16 residues. Here the CDR3 reads CASSFGGFHSNQPQHF. The CDR3 DNA is TGTGCCAGCAGTTTTGGAGGTTTTCATAGCAATCAGCCCCAGCATTTT.

V is TRBV20-1 and J is TRBJ2-2; 7 bases map to TRBD2. Looked up from germline, CDR1 is DFQATT and CDR2 is SNEGSKA (reference sequence). Trimming took 3 bases from V and 3 from J; bases not matched to a gene: 7. CDR3 length: 15 amino acids. The DNA for the CDR3 is TGCAGTGCTAGTGGAGGCGGGAGCTACACCGGGGAGCTGTTTTTT. This gives the protein CSASGGGSYTGELFF.

The chain carries TRBV5-4 and TRBJ2-1; 14 bases agree with TRBD2. The V segment lost 4 bases and the J segment 7 bases; nucleotides outside the gene matches: 10. The CDR3 is 17 amino acids. The germline V gene encodes CDR1 SGHNT and CDR2 YYREEE (reference sequence). Written as DNA, the CDR3 is TGTGCCAGCAGCGCTGGGGGGACTAGCGGGAGTAAAAATGAGCAGTTCTTC. Translating gives CASSAGGTSGSKNEQFF.

The V and J genes are TRBV5-1 and TRBJ1-1; D gene ambiguous. The CDR3 contains 15 residues. Germline assignment: CDR1 SGHRS and CDR2 YFSETQ. Trimming took 0 bases from V and 1 from J, leaving 10 bases between them. In DNA form, the CDR3 reads TGCGCCAGCAGCTTGGTTCCGGGAAAGAACACTGAAGCTTTCTTT. Its translation: CASSLVPGKNTEAFF.

V and J are TRBV6-6 and TRBJ1-5; 7 bases align to TRBD1. This CDR3 is built from 13 residues. The germline gives CDR1 MNHNY, CDR2 SVGAGI (reference sequence). V was pared by 7 bases and J by 5 bases, with 5 bases of the junction left unmatched. This CDR3 is CASNQQGYQPQHF. CDR3 nucleotide sequence: TGTGCCAGCAACCAACAGGGGTATCAGCCCCAGCATTTT.

This clone has ten or more counts. The chain couples TRBV4-3 to TRBJ2-3; no firm D call. This CDR3 is built from 14 residues. Germline V gene data show CDR1 as LGHNA and CDR2 as YSLEER. Trimming took 1 base from V and 4 from J, leaving 9 bases between them. In DNA, the CDR3 is TGCGCCAGCAGCCAAGCCAGACTCGCAGATACGCAGTATTTT. As protein: CASSQARLADTQYF.

CDR3 sequence reads: CASSIRWTGFVEGYTF. CDR3 nucleotides: TGTGCCAGTAGTATACGTTGGACAGGTTTTGTAGAGGGCTACACCTTC. V is TRBV19 and J is TRBJ1-2; 7 bases match TRBD1. Germline V CDR1 and CDR2: LNHDA, SQIVND (reference sequence). The CDR3 consists of 16 residues. With V trimmed by 2 bases and J by 8 bases, 14 bases remained unmatched.

The V call is TRBV3-1 (or the pseudogene TRBV3-2), the J call TRBJ2-6; D call uncertain. Germline CDR1 is LGHDT and CDR2 is YNNKEL (reference sequence). The CDR3 totals 15 residues. V was cut by 7 bases and J by 5 bases, with 15 bases left in between. CDR3 nucleotides: TGTGCCAGCACCACACGGCACAGCAGGGCCAACGTCCTGACTTTC. This translates into CASTTRHSRANVLTF.